This entry lists 18 T cell receptor beta chains sequenced from one sample in a study of CD4+ T cells in melanoma. Sequenced by immunoSEQ multiplex PCR; TCRdb stores in-frame clones only, minus some. The table records roughly 120,000 clones, approximately 92% of them present only once. What was sequenced was peripheral blood. The receptor set was obtained from a human donor with melanoma.

In its sample, this clone was seen once. V usage is TRBV28 and J usage is TRBJ1-5; TRBD1 might be the D (5 bases). This CDR3 comprises 13 residues. The V gene's germline CDR1 is MDHEN and CDR2 SYDVKM. The germline V and J ends were trimmed by 2 bases and 11 bases, with 13 bases remaining between them. In DNA form, the CDR3 reads TGTGCCAGCAGTTTAAAGGGGCCATCGGCCCAGCATTTT. The encoded protein is CASSLKGPSAQHF.

V and J are TRBV6-5 and TRBJ2-4; 7 bases agree with TRBD1. Trimming at V came to 6 bases and at J to 4 bases, leaving 6 bases not matched to a gene. The CDR3 is 14 residues long. Germline-derived CDR1 and CDR2 are MNHEY and SVGAGI. The CDR3 region is CASSPWTGKNIQYF. The CDR3 DNA reads as TGTGCCAGCAGCCCCTGGACAGGAAAAAACATTCAGTACTTC.

The chain uses TRBV11-3 and TRBJ2-5, with D perhaps matching TRBD2 (5 bases). Germline V gene data show CDR1 as SGHNT and CDR2 as YENEEA. This CDR3 comprises 12 residues. Trimming cost V 5 bases and J 11 bases, with 15 bases left between them. CDR3 sequence reads: CASSPAGGQQYF. In DNA form, the CDR3 reads TGTGCCAGCAGCCCGGCGGGTGGGCAACAGTACTTC.

This CDR3 reads CASSQPARRETQYF. The CDR3 nucleotides are TGTGCCAGCAGCCAACCGGCCCGACGAGAGACCCAGTACTTC. The chain is built from TRBV11-2 and TRBJ2-5, with unresolved D. Germline V gene sequence: CDR1 SGHAT, CDR2 FQNNGV. Trimming took off 5 bases at V and 4 bases at J, with 14 bases between the two ends. This CDR3 has 14 residues. Full variable domain (outside the CDR3, taken from reference TRBV11-2 and TRBJ2-5): EAGVAQSPRYKIIEKRQSVAFWCNPISGHATLYWYQQILGQGPKLLIQFQNNGVVDDSQLPKDRFSAERLKGVDSTLKIQPAKLEDSAVYLCASSQPARRETQYFGPGTRLLVL.

This rearrangement joins TRBV4-3 to TRBJ2-5; D is unresolved. CDR3 length: 16 amino acids. Germline V gene data show CDR1 as LGHNA and CDR2 as YSLEER. Trimming removed 1 base from V and 2 bases from J, with 14 bases in between. The CDR3 is CASSQVYQAGQETQYF. Written as DNA, the CDR3 is TGCGCCAGCAGCCAAGTTTATCAGGCCGGACAAGAGACCCAGTACTTC.

The rearrangement links TRBV29-1 to TRBJ2-1, with a weak D call TRBD2 (6 bases). Germline V gene sequence: CDR1 SQVTM, CDR2 ANQGSEA. There are 12 residues in the CDR3. This chain's CDR3 is CILRDLYNEQFF. The CDR3 DNA follows: TGCATCCTGCGGGACCTGTACAATGAGCAGTTCTTC.

The V and J genes are TRBV7-9 and TRBJ1-1; 8 bases line up with TRBD1. Germline CDR1 is SEHNR and CDR2 is FQNEAQ (reference sequence). The V segment lost 5 bases and the J segment 10 bases; nucleotides outside the gene matches: 15. The CDR3 has 15 amino acids. This CDR3 reads CASSMPGTGPRGAFF. DNA of the CDR3: TGTGCCAGCAGCATGCCCGGGACAGGACCCCGTGGAGCTTTCTTT. Drawing the rest from reference TRBV7-9 and TRBJ1-1, the complete variable domain is DTGVSQNPRHKITKRGQNVTFRCDPISEHNRLYWYRQTLGQGPEFLTYFQNEAQLEKSRLLSDRFSAERPKGSFSTLEIQRTEQGDSAMYLCASSMPGTGPRGAFFGQGTRLTVV.

The rearrangement joins TRBV5-1 to TRBJ2-3, with 11 bases matching TRBD2. Germline V CDR1 and CDR2: SGHRS, YFSETQ. Trimming took 4 bases from V and 0 from J; bases not matched to a gene: 4. The CDR3 consists of 16 residues. The CDR3 spells CASSARTSGSTDTQYF. Written as DNA, the CDR3 is TGCGCCAGCAGCGCTCGGACTAGCGGGAGCACAGATACGCAGTATTTT. The full variable domain, rest sourced from reference TRBV5-1 and TRBJ2-3, is KAGVTQTPRYLIKTRGQQVTLSCSPISGHRSVSWYQQTPGQGLQFLFEYFSETQRNKGNFPGRFSGRQFSNSRSEMNVSTLELGDSALYLCASSARTSGSTDTQYFGPGTRLTVL.

The rearrangement links TRBV7-9 to TRBJ1-2, with a possible D match to TRBD1 (5 bases). V lost 2 bases, J lost 2 bases, and 18 bases lay in between. Germline CDR1 and CDR2: SEHNR and FQNEAQ (reference sequence). The CDR3 spans 17 residues. The chain's CDR3 is CASSLLGWDVENYGYTF. The CDR3 coding sequence is TGTGCCAGCAGCTTATTGGGTTGGGACGTGGAGAACTATGGCTACACCTTC.

This chain uses TRBV11-3 with TRBJ2-1; 8 bases are a match to TRBD2. The trim removed 0 bases at V and 10 bases at J, leaving 5 bases unmatched. The CDR3 is made up of 14 amino acids. Germline CDR1 reads SGHNT; CDR2 reads YENEEA. CDR3 nucleotide sequence: TGTGCCAGCAGCTTAGACGGGGGGGCAACCGAGCAGTTCTTC. It yields the protein CASSLDGGATEQFF.

This chain uses TRBV7-3 with TRBJ1-1; a weak D match, TRBD1 (6 bases). V gave up 1 base and J gave up 5 bases, with 11 bases separating them. The CDR3 has 14 amino acids. Germline V gene lookup returns CDR1 SGHTA and CDR2 FQGTGA. Written as DNA, the CDR3 is TGTGCCAGCAGCTTAAAAAGGGGGGATACTGAAGCTTTCTTT. Translation gives CASSLKRGDTEAFF.

The V gene is TRBV18, the J gene TRBJ2-7; possible D gene TRBD1, 6 bases. Trimming pared 2 bases from V and 2 bases from J, leaving 7 bases between. CDR1 is KGHSH, CDR2 LQKENI, per germline. This CDR3 has 13 amino acids. CDR3 in DNA: TGTGCCAGCTCACCAGACAGGCCCTACGAGCAGTACTTC. Its protein product is CASSPDRPYEQYF.

This chain joins TRBV11-3 and TRBJ2-1, with TRBD2 matching 13 bases. CDR1 and CDR2 (germline): SGHNT, YENEEA. The V gene end was trimmed by 5 bases and the J gene end by 9 bases; junction bases not matched to a gene: 10. CDR3 length equals 16 residues. In DNA, the CDR3 is TGTGCCAGCAGCGTCCGGACTAGCGGGGGCCATGGTGAGCAGTTCTTC. Translating gives CASSVRTSGGHGEQFF. The complete variable domain, with remaining parts taken from reference TRBV11-3 and TRBJ2-1, reads EAGVVQSPRYKIIEKKQPVAFWCNPISGHNTLYWYLQNLGQGPELLIRYENEEAVDDSQLPKDRFSAERLKGVDSTLKIQPAELGDSAVYLCASSVRTSGGHGEQFFGPGTRLTVL.

The chain links TRBV7-2 to TRBJ2-7; 14 bases are a match to TRBD2. CDR3 length: 15 residues. The V gene's germline CDR1 is SGHTA and CDR2 FQGNSA. V trimming: 3 bases; J trimming: 3 bases; junction bases outside the gene matches: 1. CDR3: CASSLGTSGGYEQYF. In nucleotides, the CDR3 is TGTGCCAGCAGCTTGGGGACTAGCGGGGGCTACGAGCAGTACTTC.

The chain has TRBV28 and TRBJ2-1; TRBD2 agrees at 14 bases. The germline V gene encodes CDR1 MDHEN and CDR2 SYDVKM. The CDR3 spans 16 residues. Germline trimming cut 7 bases from V and 10 bases from J; bases unmatched to any gene: 12. The CDR3 reads CASISWGTSGSGEQFF. CDR3 DNA sequence: TGTGCCAGCATCTCATGGGGGACTAGCGGGAGTGGGGAGCAGTTCTTC.

This chain links TRBV7-9 with TRBJ2-1; D gene ambiguous. V shed 5 bases and J shed 10 bases, with 9 bases lying between them. The CDR3 spans 11 residues. Per germline, CDR1 SEHNR and CDR2 FQNEAQ (reference sequence). The CDR3 region is CASSTNEEQFF. The DNA of the CDR3 is TGTGCCAGCAGCACCAATGAGGAGCAGTTCTTC.

The chain is built from TRBV6-6 and TRBJ2-2; the D gene is possibly TRBD2 (6 bases). This CDR3 spans 14 amino acids. V shed 8 bases and J shed 6 bases, with 16 bases lying between them. CDR1 is MNHNY, CDR2 SVGAGI, per germline (reference sequence). CDR3 sequence (DNA): TGTGCCAGCCTTTTGAACTGGGGGGCCGGGGAGCTGTTTTTT. Translating gives CASLLNWGAGELFF.

This clone showed up just a few times. CDR3 DNA: TGTGCCAGCGTCCCGGACGGTGAATACGAGCAGTACTTC. This translates into CASVPDGEYEQYF. V usage is TRBV6-1 and J usage is TRBJ2-7; no firm D call. The V gene's germline CDR1 is MNHNS and CDR2 SASEGT. V lost 8 bases to trimming and J lost 4 bases, with 15 bases between them. The CDR3 has 13 amino acids.